Following are 20 T cell receptor beta chains from one sample sequenced in a study of blood T cell repertoires in COVID-19. Measured with immunoSEQ multiplex PCR; TCRdb has only the in-frame clones, and not every one. The data contain 100,000 to 150,000 clones, roughly three quarters of them singletons. The sample taken for sequencing was peripheral blood. These receptors originate from a woman aged 70-85 years with acute or convalescent COVID-19.

This chain uses TRBV27 with TRBJ1-1; possible D gene TRBD1, 6 bases. V lost 8 bases, J lost 0 bases, and 13 bases lay in between. The CDR3 consists of 14 residues. Germline CDR1 MNHEY, CDR2 SMNVEV (reference sequence). As DNA, the CDR3 is TGTGCCAGCCAACTACAGGGCATGAACACTGAAGCTTTCTTT. Translation: CASQLQGMNTEAFF.

The genes are TRBV13 and TRBJ1-6; D possibly corresponds to TRBD1 (5 bases). Germline V gives CDR1 PRHDT, CDR2 FYEKMQ (reference sequence). With 5 bases removed from V and 11 bases from J, the gap between germline ends came to 10 bases. The length of the CDR3 is 12 residues. This CDR3 is CASSGPGTPLHF. The DNA of the CDR3 is TGTGCCAGCAGCGGTCCAGGGACACCCCTCCACTTT.

Only a few counts were recorded for this clone. V and J are TRBV9 and TRBJ2-7, with 7 bases fitting TRBD2. This CDR3 is built from 14 residues. Germline CDR1 reads SGDLS; CDR2 reads YYNGEE. Trimming removed 0 bases from V and 5 bases from J; junction bases left unmatched: 5. The DNA of the CDR3 is TGTGCCAGCAGCGTAGCGACTAGCAGTAACGAGCAGTACTTC. This gives the protein CASSVATSSNEQYF.

V gene TRBV7-2 combines with J gene TRBJ2-7; 7 nucleotides match TRBD1. This CDR3 contains 15 residues. Germline lookup yields CDR1 SGHTA and CDR2 FQGNSA. V gave up 2 bases and J gave up 5 bases; unmatched junction bases: 9. The CDR3 nucleotides read TGTGCCAGCAGCTTATCGTCAGGGGGACGCGACGAGCAGTACTTC. It codes for CASSLSSGGRDEQYF.

This clone has more than one count but fewer than ten. V is TRBV6-5 and J is TRBJ2-5; weak D call: TRBD1 (6 bases). This CDR3 region has 13 residues. Trimming removed 4 bases from V and 1 base from J, with 7 bases in between. Looked up from germline, CDR1 is MNHEY and CDR2 is SVGAGI. As DNA, the CDR3 is TGTGCCAGCAGTTGGACAGTCCAAGAGACCCAGTACTTC. Residues: CASSWTVQETQYF.

The V and J genes are TRBV5-1 and TRBJ2-3, with 10 bases lining up with TRBD2. Germline-derived CDR1 and CDR2 are SGHRS and YFSETQ. V was clipped by 4 bases and J by 5 bases; unmatched bases: 10. This CDR3 comprises 16 residues. This CDR3 reads CASSISSGGYVDTQYF. The CDR3, as DNA: TGCGCCAGCAGCATCAGTAGCGGGGGGTACGTAGATACGCAGTATTTT.

This clone was counted only a few times. The chain couples TRBV20-1 to TRBJ1-3; D gene uncertain. Per germline, CDR1 DFQATT and CDR2 SNEGSKA (reference sequence). The CDR3 runs 11 residues. The V and J ends lost 4 bases and 2 bases respectively, with 3 bases between them. Here the CDR3 DNA reads TGCAGTGCTAATACTGGAAACACCATATATTTT. Translating it yields CSANTGNTIYF.

The V gene is TRBV6-5, the J gene TRBJ2-7; D perhaps matches TRBD2 (6 bases). The CDR3 sequence is 13 residues long. The V end lost 6 bases, the J end lost 2 bases, and 11 bases lay between the germline ends. Germline-derived CDR1 and CDR2 are MNHEY and SVGAGI. CDR3 residues: CASSRDLTYEQYF. The CDR3 bases are TGTGCCAGCAGCCGGGACTTAACCTACGAGCAGTACTTC.

This clone was counted once. The rearrangement joins TRBV27 to TRBJ1-4; a weak D match, TRBD1 (6 bases). Per germline, CDR1 MNHEY and CDR2 SMNVEV (reference sequence). V lost 2 bases and J 5 bases, leaving 12 bases between the germline ends. The CDR3 runs 15 residues. The CDR3 region is CASSLGGQRNEKLFF. Written as DNA, the CDR3 is TGTGCCAGCAGTTTAGGGGGACAAAGAAATGAAAAACTGTTTTTT.

The chain uses TRBV28 and TRBJ2-2; TRBD1 matches at 11 bases. In germline, CDR1 is MDHEN, CDR2 SYDVKM. V trimming: 4 bases; J trimming: 1 base; junction bases outside the gene matches: 5. The CDR3 is 17 amino acids. The CDR3 nucleotides read TGTGCCAGCAGTTCCCTAGGGACAGGGGGGAACACCGGGGAGCTGTTTTTT. Translation gives CASSSLGTGGNTGELFF.

The chain recombines TRBV5-1 with TRBJ2-5, with 16 bases that match TRBD2. CDR3 size: 19 residues. Trimming cost V 4 bases and J 0 bases; bases outside gene matches: 9. In germline, CDR1 is SGHRS, CDR2 YFSETQ. The CDR3 nucleotides read TGCGCCAGCAGCCCATCCGGGACTAGCGGGAGGGCCTACCAAGAGACCCAGTACTTC. The encoded protein is CASSPSGTSGRAYQETQYF.

This chain connects TRBV7-3 to TRBJ2-2, with 9 bases aligning to TRBD1. The CDR3 extends over 16 amino acids. With V trimmed by 2 bases and J by 7 bases, 8 bases remained unmatched. Germline V gives CDR1 SGHTA, CDR2 FQGTGA. The CDR3 DNA reads TGTGCCAGCAGCTTACGGGACAGGGTCGAAGGCGGGGAGCTGTTTTTT. This gives the protein CASSLRDRVEGGELFF.

The V call is TRBV6-1, the J call TRBJ2-1; 9 bases are shared with TRBD2. CDR3 length: 15 residues. Per germline, CDR1 MNHNS and CDR2 SASEGT. V gave up 4 bases and J gave up 7 bases; unmatched junction bases: 8. CDR3 nucleotides: TGTGCCAGCAGTGTAGCTGCGGGAGGGCTTAATGAGCAGTTCTTC. Protein sequence: CASSVAAGGLNEQFF.

The chain carries TRBV18 and TRBJ1-4; TRBD1 aligns across 9 bases. After removal of 2 bases from V and 7 bases from J, the junction contained 5 bases not matched to a gene. Germline V lookup: CDR1 KGHSH, CDR2 LQKENI. The CDR3 covers 15 residues. CDR3 residues: CASSPTQGALEKLFF. DNA of the CDR3: TGTGCCAGCTCACCAACACAGGGGGCGCTTGAAAAACTGTTTTTT. The full variable domain, in which reference TRBV18 and TRBJ1-4 provide the parts outside the CDR3, is NAGVMQNPRHLVRRRGQEARLRCSPMKGHSHVYWYRQLPEEGLKFMVYLQKENIIDESGMPKERFSAEFPKEGPSILRIQQVVRGDSAAYFCASSPTQGALEKLFFGSGTQLSVL.

This clone was counted a few times. V usage is TRBV28 and J usage is TRBJ2-1; tentative D call: TRBD1 (5 bases). The germline CDR1 and CDR2 sequences are MDHEN and SYDVKM. V gave up 1 base and J gave up 6 bases, with 19 bases separating them. The CDR3 contains 17 residues. CDR3 DNA: TGTGCCAGCAGTTTATCAGTCCAGATTGTAGGGGCCAATGAGCAGTTCTTC. This gives the protein CASSLSVQIVGANEQFF.

The chain combines TRBV5-4 with TRBJ1-4, with 9 bases that match TRBD1. Looked up from germline, CDR1 is SGHNT and CDR2 is YYREEE (reference sequence). With 0 bases clipped from V and 8 bases from J, the junction kept 5 bases outside the gene matches. This CDR3 is built from 15 residues. CDR3 bases: TGTGCCAGCAGCTTGGAACAGGGGGCGCGCGAAAAACTGTTTTTT. Protein product: CASSLEQGAREKLFF.

This sequence joins TRBV3-1 (or the pseudogene TRBV3-2) and TRBJ2-1; D remains ambiguous. CDR1 is LGHDT and CDR2 is YNNKEL in the germline V gene (reference sequence). The CDR3 has 14 amino acids. V shed 0 bases and J shed 0 bases, with 3 bases lying between them. CDR3: CASSQDSSYNEQFF. The CDR3 nucleotides read TGTGCCAGCAGCCAAGATAGCTCCTACAATGAGCAGTTCTTC.

The V call is TRBV3-1 (or the pseudogene TRBV3-2), the J call TRBJ2-5, with unresolved D. Germline V lookup: CDR1 LGHDT, CDR2 YNNKEL (reference sequence). Trimming cost V 2 bases and J 3 bases, with 4 bases left between them. This CDR3 has 12 residues. The CDR3 is CASSQPEETQYF. Written as DNA, the CDR3 is TGTGCCAGCAGCCAACCAGAAGAGACCCAGTACTTC.

The rearrangement joins TRBV6-5 to TRBJ2-3; perhaps TRBD1 as D (5 bases). Trimming took 4 bases from V and 0 from J, leaving 14 bases between them. The V gene's germline CDR1 is MNHEY and CDR2 SVGAGI. This CDR3 is 16 amino acids long. CDR3 DNA sequence: TGTGCCAGCAGTTTCAAAGCTAGGGGTAGCACAGATACGCAGTATTTT. Protein product: CASSFKARGSTDTQYF.

The chain carries TRBV27 and TRBJ2-7; no firm D call. This CDR3 has 15 residues. CDR1 and CDR2 (germline): MNHEY, SMNVEV (reference sequence). The V end lost 5 bases, the J end lost 3 bases, and 17 bases lay between the germline ends. CDR3 nucleotide sequence: TGTGCCAGCAGTCCTTACCTACCCCCCCTCTACGAGCAGTACTTC. It is translated as CASSPYLPPLYEQYF.